The 13 T cell receptor beta chains below come from one sample, sequenced in a study of T cell changes during pregnancy in multiple sclerosis. Assay: immunoSEQ multiplex PCR; the TCRdb copy retains only in-frame clones and omits some. The data contain under 80,000 clones, 90% to 95% of them seen just once; the ten biggest clones take up 0.45% to 0.7%. Sequencing was performed on peripheral blood, taken in the third trimester of pregnancy. The receptors were sampled from a female donor with multiple sclerosis, enrolled in a pregnancy study.

The rearrangement joins TRBV27 to TRBJ1-6, with a weak D call TRBD1 (5 bases). The CDR3 runs to 13 residues. Per germline, CDR1 MNHEY and CDR2 SMNVEV (reference sequence). Trimming removed 7 bases at V and 10 bases at J, with 14 bases between. The CDR3 region is CASMSGGNSPLHF. The CDR3 region has the DNA TGTGCCAGCATGTCCGGGGGTAACTCACCCCTCCACTTT.

The sample holds one count of this clone. The chain combines TRBV6-6 with TRBJ2-7; TRBD2 is a possible D gene (5 bases). Trimming removed 4 bases at V and 4 bases at J, with 14 bases between. The CDR3 totals 14 residues. CDR1 MNHNY and CDR2 SVGAGI come from the germline V gene (reference sequence). CDR3 in amino acids: CASSSTIGVYEQYF. Here the CDR3 DNA reads TGTGCCAGCAGTTCTACCATCGGGGTATACGAGCAGTACTTC.

The chain has TRBV5-8 and TRBJ1-1; D call uncertain. The CDR3 is 15 amino acids. The germline gives CDR1 SGHTS, CDR2 YDEGEE. Trimming shortened V by 1 base and J by 2 bases, and 12 bases separated the two germline ends. CDR3 in amino acids: CASSLFRRSNTEAFF. DNA of the CDR3: TGTGCCAGCAGCTTGTTTAGGAGATCAAACACTGAAGCTTTCTTT.

V usage is TRBV6-5 and J usage is TRBJ1-2; D perhaps matches TRBD1 (6 bases). From germline, CDR1 is MNHEY and CDR2 SVGAGI. The CDR3 consists of 13 residues. Trimming took off 6 bases at V and 2 bases at J, with 10 bases between the two ends. The chain's CDR3 is CASSQTGNYGYTF. The CDR3 DNA is TGTGCCAGCAGCCAAACAGGGAACTATGGCTACACCTTC.

V gene TRBV5-6 combines with J gene TRBJ2-7, with 11 bases matching TRBD2. The germline CDR1 and CDR2 sequences are SGHDT and YYEEEE. The CDR3 totals 15 residues. Germline trimming cut 5 bases from V and 7 bases from J; bases unmatched to any gene: 11. The CDR3 DNA sequence: TGTGCCAGCAGGAATCTGGGACTAGCGGAACAGGAGCAGTACTTC. Protein: CASRNLGLAEQEQYF.

V usage is TRBV27 and J usage is TRBJ2-3, with 7 bases that match TRBD2. The CDR3 has 14 amino acids. V was pared by 5 bases and J by 2 bases, with 4 bases of the junction left unmatched. Germline CDR1 is MNHEY and CDR2 is SMNVEV (reference sequence). CDR3 protein: CASSPSGITDTQYF. The CDR3 nucleotides are TGTGCCAGCAGTCCTAGCGGCATCACAGATACGCAGTATTTT.

The J gene is TRBJ2-3, the V gene TRBV15, with unresolved D. Germline V CDR1 and CDR2: LNHNV, YYDKDF (reference sequence). Between the trimmed V and J ends, which lost 3 bases and 4 bases, there was a span of 14 bases. The CDR3 has 15 residues. CDR3 protein: CATSSDPLTSDTQYF. The CDR3 coding sequence is TGTGCCACCAGCAGTGATCCACTAACCTCAGATACGCAGTATTTT.

V gene TRBV7-2 combines with J gene TRBJ2-1, with 8 bases lining up with TRBD2. This CDR3 has 15 residues. CDR1 is SGHTA, CDR2 FQGNSA, per germline. The junction had 5 bases not matched to a gene; V was cut back by 4 bases and J by 3 bases. The DNA for the CDR3 is TGTGCCAGCAGCTCCGTAGCGGGATTCTACAATGAGCAGTTCTTC. Residues: CASSSVAGFYNEQFF. Full variable domain (remainder filled in from reference TRBV7-2 and TRBJ2-1): GAGVSQSPSNKVTEKGKDVELRCDPISGHTALYWYRQSLGQGLEFLIYFQGNSAPDKSGLPSDRFSAERTGGSVSTLTIQRTQQEDSAVYLCASSSVAGFYNEQFFGPGTRLTVL.

The V call is TRBV10-3, the J call TRBJ1-1; D not resolved. Germline V gene data show CDR1 as ENHRY and CDR2 as SYGVKD. V gave up 1 base and J gave up 3 bases, with 3 bases separating them. The CDR3 length is 12 residues. The CDR3 protein is CAISEFYTEAFF. CDR3 coding DNA: TGTGCCATCAGTGAGTTCTACACTGAAGCTTTCTTT.

This sequence joins TRBV7-2 and TRBJ1-6, with D uncertain. The CDR3 has 13 residues. V lost 5 bases to trimming and J lost 3 bases, with 5 bases between them. Germline lookup yields CDR1 SGHTA and CDR2 FQGNSA. CDR3 protein: CASSPVYNSPLHF. In DNA, the CDR3 is TGTGCCAGCAGCCCCGTCTATAATTCACCCCTCCACTTT.

The V gene is TRBV4-1, the J gene TRBJ2-5; tentative D call: TRBD1 (6 bases). Trimming stripped 0 bases from V and 4 bases from J, with 9 bases between. The CDR3 has 14 amino acids. From germline, CDR1 is MGHRA and CDR2 YSYEKL. The CDR3, as DNA: TGCGCCAGCAGCCAAGAAGCAGGGGTAGAGACCCAGTACTTC. Residues: CASSQEAGVETQYF.

This rearrangement joins TRBV11-2 to TRBJ2-7, with 8 bases identical to TRBD2. Germline values: CDR1 SGHAT, CDR2 FQNNGV. The CDR3 sequence is 16 residues long. The V segment lost 5 bases and the J segment 3 bases; nucleotides outside the gene matches: 12. The CDR3 loop is CASSPFRPGTSYEQYF. The CDR3 nucleotides are TGTGCCAGCAGCCCATTCCGACCTGGGACTAGCTACGAGCAGTACTTC.

The chain links TRBV15 to TRBJ2-2; D is possibly TRBD1 (5 bases). The CDR3 covers 12 residues. Germline assignment: CDR1 LNHNV and CDR2 YYDKDF (reference sequence). V lost 5 bases, J lost 5 bases, and 6 bases lay in between. CDR3 in amino acids: CATSAGTGELFF. The CDR3, as DNA: TGTGCCACCAGCGCAGGGACCGGGGAGCTGTTTTTT. The complete variable domain, with remaining parts taken from reference TRBV15 and TRBJ2-2, reads DAMVIQNPRYQVTQFGKPVTLSCSQTLNHNVMYWYQQKSSQAPKLLFHYYDKDFNNEADTPDNFQSRRPNTSFCFLDIRSPGLGDTAMYLCATSAGTGELFFGEGSRLTVL.